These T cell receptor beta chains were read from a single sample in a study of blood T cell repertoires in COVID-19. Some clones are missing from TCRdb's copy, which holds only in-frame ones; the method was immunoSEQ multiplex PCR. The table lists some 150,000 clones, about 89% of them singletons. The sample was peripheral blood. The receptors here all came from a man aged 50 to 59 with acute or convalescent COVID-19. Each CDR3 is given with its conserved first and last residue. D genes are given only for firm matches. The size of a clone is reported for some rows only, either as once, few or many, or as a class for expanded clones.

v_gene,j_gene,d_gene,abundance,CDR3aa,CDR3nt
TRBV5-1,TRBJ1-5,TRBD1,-,CASSLGTGGNSNQPQHF,TGCGCCAGCAGCTTGGGGACAGGGGGCAATAGCAATCAGCCCCAGCATTTT
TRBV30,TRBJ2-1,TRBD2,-,CAWSVGLAGAYNEQFF,TGTGCCTGGAGTGTTGGTCTAGCGGGGGCCTACAATGAGCAGTTCTTC
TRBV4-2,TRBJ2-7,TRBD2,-,CASSQDIAGLAGDEQYF,TGTGCCAGCAGCCAAGATATTGCAGGACTAGCGGGAGACGAGCAGTACTTC
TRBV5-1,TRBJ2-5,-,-,CASSFGGAGETQYF,TGCGCCAGCAGCTTCGGGGGAGCCGGAGAGACCCAGTACTTC
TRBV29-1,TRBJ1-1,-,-,CSVEGGKAEAFF,TGCAGCGTTGAGGGGGGGAAAGCTGAAGCTTTCTTT
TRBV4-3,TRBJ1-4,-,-,CASSQVAPTNEKLFF,TGCGCCAGCAGCCAAGTGGCACCTACTAATGAAAAACTGTTTTTT
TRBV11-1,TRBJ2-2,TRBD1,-,CASRLGQGAGTGELFF,TGTGCCAGCAGATTAGGACAGGGGGCTGGCACCGGGGAGCTGTTTTTT
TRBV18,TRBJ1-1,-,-,CASSRSGNTEAFF,TGTGCCAGCTCCCGCAGTGGGAACACTGAAGCTTTCTTT
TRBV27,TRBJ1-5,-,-,CAGAPSRNQPQHF,TGTGCCGGGGCCCCGTCCCGCAATCAGCCCCAGCATTTT
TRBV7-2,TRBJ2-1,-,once,CASSSDSANEQFF,TGTGCCAGCAGCTCGGACAGTGCGAATGAGCAGTTCTTC
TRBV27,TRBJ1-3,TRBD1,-,CASRATGGGGNTIYF,TGTGCCAGCAGGGCAACAGGGGGCGGTGGAAACACCATATATTTT
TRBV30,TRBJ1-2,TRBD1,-,CAWMYPPDRGRNYGYTF,TGTGCCTGGATGTACCCCCCGGACAGGGGGCGCAACTATGGCTACACCTTC
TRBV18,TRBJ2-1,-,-,CASSDNQGYGEQFF,TGTGCCAGCTCCGATAATCAGGGGTACGGTGAGCAGTTCTTC
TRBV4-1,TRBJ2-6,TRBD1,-,CASRSRDRGSGANVLTF,TGCGCCAGCAGGAGCCGGGACAGGGGAAGTGGGGCCAACGTCCTGACTTTC
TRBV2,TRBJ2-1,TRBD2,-,CASSRAGGYNEQFF,TGTGCCAGCAGTCGGGCGGGAGGGTACAATGAGCAGTTCTTC
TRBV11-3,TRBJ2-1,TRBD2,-,CASSLGVPGLAGGNYNEQFF,TGTGCCAGCAGCTTAGGTGTCCCGGGACTAGCGGGAGGGAACTACAATGAGCAGTTCTTC
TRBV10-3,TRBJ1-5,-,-,CAISEFLGEVQPQHF,TGTGCCATCAGTGAGTTTTTGGGAGAAGTACAGCCCCAGCATTTT
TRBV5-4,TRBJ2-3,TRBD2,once,CASSSRRTSGRASTDTQYF,TGTGCCAGCAGCTCTCGACGGACTAGCGGGAGGGCTAGCACAGATACGCAGTATTTT
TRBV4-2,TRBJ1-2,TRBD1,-,CASSLLRQGAIDYGYTF,TGTGCCAGCAGCCTGCTTAGACAGGGGGCGATCGACTATGGCTACACCTTC
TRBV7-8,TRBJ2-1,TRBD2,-,CASSRLAGLFF,TGTGCCAGCAGTCGACTAGCGGGTCTGTTCTTC
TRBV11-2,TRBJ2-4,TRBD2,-,CASSSRTSGLNIQYF,TGTGCCAGCAGCTCGCGGACTAGCGGGTTAAACATTCAGTACTTC
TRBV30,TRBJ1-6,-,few,CAWRGRGYNSPLHF,TGTGCCTGGAGGGGCAGGGGATATAATTCACCCCTCCACTTT
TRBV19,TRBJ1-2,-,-,CASSMLEGRGYTF,TGTGCCAGTAGTATGTTAGAGGGAAGAGGCTACACCTTC
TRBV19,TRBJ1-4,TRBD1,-,CASSLGDRRNEKLFF,TGTGCCAGTAGTCTGGGGGACAGGCGGAATGAAAAACTGTTTTTT
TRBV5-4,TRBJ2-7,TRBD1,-,CASSSRGGDRGYEQYF,TGTGCCAGCAGTTCGCGAGGGGGGGACAGGGGTTACGAGCAGTACTTC
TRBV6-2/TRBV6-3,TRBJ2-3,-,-,CASSPRLGIRGTDTQYF,TGTGCCAGCAGCCCTCGACTAGGAATTAGGGGCACAGATACGCAGTATTTT
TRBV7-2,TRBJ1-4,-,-,CASSLYLRSNEKLFF,TGTGCCAGCAGCTTATATTTGAGGAGCAATGAAAAACTGTTTTTT
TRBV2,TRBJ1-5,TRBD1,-,CASSETRAGGSGAQHF,TGTGCCAGCAGTGAGACCCGGGCAGGGGGGTCCGGGGCCCAGCATTTT
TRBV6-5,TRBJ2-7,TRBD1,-,CASRMGTDYEQYF,TGTGCCAGCAGAATGGGGACAGACTACGAGCAGTACTTC
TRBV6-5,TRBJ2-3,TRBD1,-,CASRTGGYTDTQYF,TGTGCCAGCAGGACAGGGGGCTACACAGATACGCAGTATTTT
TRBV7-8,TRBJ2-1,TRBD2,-,CASSLVGGSTYNEQFF,TGTGCCAGCAGCTTAGTTGGCGGGAGCACCTACAATGAGCAGTTCTTC
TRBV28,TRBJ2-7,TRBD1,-,CASSLRDRLPYEQYF,TGTGCCAGCAGCCTCCGGGACAGACTCCCCTACGAGCAGTACTTC
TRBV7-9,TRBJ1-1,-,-,CASSLWEGPPSDTEAFF,TGTGCCAGCAGCTTATGGGAGGGGCCGCCTTCGGACACTGAAGCTTTCTTT
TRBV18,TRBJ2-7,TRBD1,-,CASSLTSGTGVHEQYF,TGTGCCAGCTCACTAACCTCCGGGACAGGGGTCCACGAGCAGTACTTC
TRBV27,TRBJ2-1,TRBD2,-,CASSPNHGGNNEQFF,TGTGCCAGCAGTCCTAACCACGGGGGGAACAATGAGCAGTTCTTC
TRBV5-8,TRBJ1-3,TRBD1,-,CASSWAGTGSGNTIYF,TGTGCCAGCAGCTGGGCCGGGACAGGGAGCGGAAACACCATATATTTT